One T cell receptor beta chain is described in this entry. The TCR beta CDR3 regions underwent amplification from RNA transcripts. Investigators did first-round RT-PCR with HTBI primers, then second-round multiplex PCR. One entry per CDR3 protein results from TCRdb running MiXCR on the multiplex PCR reads. In the table there are around 1,000,000 distinct CDR3 sequences, about two fifths of which are singletons. The authors enrolled newly diagnosed hyperthyroidism patients aged 18 to 65 with under 2 months' duration. Clinicians diagnosed using symptoms, serum thyroxine, TRAb, thyroid ultrasound and orbital computed tomography. CDR1 is DFQATT and CDR2 is SNEGSKA in the germline V gene (reference sequence). The V gene lost 5 bases and the J gene lost 4 bases, with 8 bases spanning the gap. CDR3 length equals 11 residues. The sample originates from a study of Graves' ophthalmopathy and Graves' hyperthyroidism. At the level of the study: Calling hyperthyroidism stable required that no ophthalmopathy show up within 18 months of follow-up.

Specimen: peripheral blood or thyroid tissue (not recorded which). The TCR was taken from an adult man with Graves' hyperthyroidism. The chain combines TRBV20-1 with TRBJ1-2; D unresolved. In nucleotides, the CDR3 is TGCAGTGCTGGACGGAGCTATGGCTACACCTTC. As protein: CSAGRSYGYTF.